A selection of T cell receptor beta chains follows, all from one sample in a study of identical twins. MiXCR, run by TCRdb on the 5' RACE reads, gives a single entry per CDR3 protein. The sample has around 670,000 distinct CDR3 sequences; roughly 6% are singletons. Material: naive T cells sorted from blood. All receptors come from a young man in good health. Both conserved end residues are part of each CDR3. Fields, in order: V gene, J gene, D gene, clone size, CDR3 protein, CDR3 DNA. A D gene is named only where the DNA matches it firmly. Part of the rows lack a size; the others show once, few, many or a class for expanded clones.

v_gene: TRBV12-3/TRBV12-4; j_gene: TRBJ1-2; d_gene: .; abundance: many; CDR3aa: CASSLRYGYGYTF; CDR3nt: TGTGCCAGCAGTTTACGATACGGATATGGCTACACCTTC
v_gene: TRBV5-1; j_gene: TRBJ2-1; d_gene: .; abundance: many; CDR3aa: CASSPASFSSENEQFF; CDR3nt: TGCGCCAGCAGCCCTGCTAGTTTTTCAAGTGAGAATGAGCAGTTCTTC
v_gene: TRBV20-1; j_gene: TRBJ1-2; d_gene: TRBD1; abundance: many; CDR3aa: CSASGGNYGYTF; CDR3nt: TGCAGTGCCTCAGGGGGCAACTATGGCTACACCTTC
v_gene: TRBV27; j_gene: TRBJ2-6; d_gene: .; abundance: .; CDR3aa: CASSSSFGQSGANVLTF; CDR3nt: TGTGCCAGCAGTTCGAGCTTTGGACAGTCTGGGGCCAACGTCCTGACTTTC
v_gene: TRBV5-1; j_gene: TRBJ1-1; d_gene: TRBD1; abundance: many; CDR3aa: CASSPAGQEGIEAFF; CDR3nt: TGCGCCAGCAGCCCCGCGGGACAGGAGGGGATTGAAGCTTTCTTT
v_gene: TRBV12-3/TRBV12-4; j_gene: TRBJ1-2; d_gene: .; abundance: .; CDR3aa: CASKDLEIYGYTF; CDR3nt: TGTGCCAGCAAGGACCTGGAGATTTATGGCTACACCTTC
v_gene: TRBV19; j_gene: TRBJ1-6; d_gene: .; abundance: few; CDR3aa: CASSMPQDYSPLHF; CDR3nt: TGTGCCAGTAGTATGCCACAGGACTATTCACCCCTCCACTTT
v_gene: TRBV20-1; j_gene: TRBJ2-7; d_gene: .; abundance: many; CDR3aa: CSVSSSATYEQYF; CDR3nt: TGCAGTGTTTCTTCCTCAGCTACCTACGAGCAGTACTTC
v_gene: TRBV12-3/TRBV12-4; j_gene: TRBJ2-5; d_gene: .; abundance: many; CDR3aa: CATNRDSGETQYF; CDR3nt: TGTGCGACCAACCGGGACTCCGGGGAGACCCAGTACTTC
v_gene: TRBV20-1; j_gene: TRBJ2-5; d_gene: .; abundance: .; CDR3aa: CSAREPGGIQTQYF; CDR3nt: TGCAGTGCTAGAGAGCCTGGCGGGATCCAGACCCAGTACTTC
v_gene: TRBV29-1; j_gene: TRBJ2-5; d_gene: .; abundance: many; CDR3aa: CSVGLADVLETQYF; CDR3nt: TGCAGCGTTGGGCTTGCGGATGTCCTAGAGACCCAGTACTTC
v_gene: TRBV12-3/TRBV12-4; j_gene: TRBJ1-5; d_gene: .; abundance: .; CDR3aa: CASSLNGSGVRGNQPQHF; CDR3nt: TGTGCCAGCAGTTTAAATGGGTCGGGGGTTCGGGGCAATCAGCCCCAGCATTTT
v_gene: TRBV20-1; j_gene: TRBJ2-2; d_gene: TRBD2; abundance: .; CDR3aa: CSARDTQRGTGELFF; CDR3nt: TGCAGTGCTAGAGATACCCAGCGGGGCACCGGGGAGCTGTTTTTT
v_gene: TRBV5-1; j_gene: TRBJ2-1; d_gene: .; abundance: many; CDR3aa: CASSLGWSFMREGQFF; CDR3nt: TGCGCCAGCAGCTTGGGGTGGAGTTTTATGCGGGAAGGGCAGTTCTTC
v_gene: TRBV5-1; j_gene: TRBJ2-7; d_gene: TRBD1; abundance: .; CDR3aa: CASSLTPGQGSSEQYF; CDR3nt: TGCGCCAGCAGCTTGACCCCCGGACAGGGGTCATCCGAGCAGTACTTC
v_gene: TRBV11-2; j_gene: TRBJ2-2; d_gene: .; abundance: .; CDR3aa: CASSLDLGRVGGELFF; CDR3nt: TGTGCCAGCAGCTTAGATCTGGGCAGGGTGGGCGGGGAGCTGTTTTTT
v_gene: TRBV7-9; j_gene: TRBJ2-7; d_gene: TRBD2; abundance: many; CDR3aa: CASSTGLADSYEQYF; CDR3nt: TGTGCCAGCAGCACCGGACTAGCGGACTCCTACGAGCAGTACTTC
v_gene: TRBV3-1; j_gene: TRBJ1-1; d_gene: .; abundance: many; CDR3aa: CASSGLRGRIEAFF; CDR3nt: TGTGCCAGCAGTGGGCTCAGGGGACGCATTGAAGCTTTCTTT
v_gene: TRBV11-1; j_gene: TRBJ2-1; d_gene: TRBD2; abundance: few; CDR3aa: CASSLFRALAGSEGEQFF; CDR3nt: TGTGCCAGCAGCTTATTCCGGGCCCTAGCGGGAAGCGAGGGTGAGCAGTTCTTC
v_gene: TRBV14; j_gene: TRBJ2-1; d_gene: .; abundance: .; CDR3aa: CASSQDRGRGGEQFF; CDR3nt: TGTGCCAGCAGCCAAGATCGCGGGAGAGGGGGGGAGCAGTTCTTC
v_gene: TRBV15; j_gene: TRBJ2-1; d_gene: TRBD2; abundance: many; CDR3aa: CATSRPPSGRANEQFF; CDR3nt: TGTGCCACCAGCAGACCCCCTAGCGGGAGGGCCAATGAGCAGTTCTTC
v_gene: TRBV18; j_gene: TRBJ2-5; d_gene: .; abundance: .; CDR3aa: CASSPMRRRETQYF; CDR3nt: TGTGCCAGCTCACCGATGAGGCGCAGAGAGACCCAGTACTTC